This T cell receptor beta chain came from a study of CD8+ T cells in alopecia areata. Study as a whole: It was 6 to 18 months of tofacitinib, and then there were 6 months off drug. General study results and limits: TCR sharing was clearer in mice than between patients, perhaps partly owing to patient HLA diversity. On tofacitinib, scalp clonality and expanded CD8+ clones among top 100 fell significantly.

Trimming left V 0 bases short and J 7 bases short, with 20 bases between. The CDR3 runs to 17 residues. Germline-derived CDR1 and CDR2 are SGHRS and YFSETQ. This clone was seen a few times. Antigen specificity is unknown. In each case, RNA was isolated and then reverse transcribed into cDNA as the sequencing template. Data came from immunoSEQ multiplex PCR; TCRdb stores just in-frame clones and leaves some out. Counted here are more than 200,000 clones, around two fifths occurring once; the ten biggest clones make up over 2%. The treatment denotes: oral pan-JAK inhibitor, 5-10 mg twice daily. Those with alopecia areata gave lesional scalp punch biopsies and peripheral blood.

This chain joins TRBV5-1 and TRBJ2-1; D is perhaps TRBD2 (5 bases). This clonotype was sampled from a human donor with alopecia areata. Sample: CD4+ T cells sorted from blood, taken between weeks 36 and 40, from a patient treated with tofacitinib. The CDR3 sequence: CASSLGSGGVTGNEQFF. The CDR3 DNA reads as TGCGCCAGCAGCTTGGGGTCCGGAGGTGTTACGGGGAATGAGCAGTTCTTC.